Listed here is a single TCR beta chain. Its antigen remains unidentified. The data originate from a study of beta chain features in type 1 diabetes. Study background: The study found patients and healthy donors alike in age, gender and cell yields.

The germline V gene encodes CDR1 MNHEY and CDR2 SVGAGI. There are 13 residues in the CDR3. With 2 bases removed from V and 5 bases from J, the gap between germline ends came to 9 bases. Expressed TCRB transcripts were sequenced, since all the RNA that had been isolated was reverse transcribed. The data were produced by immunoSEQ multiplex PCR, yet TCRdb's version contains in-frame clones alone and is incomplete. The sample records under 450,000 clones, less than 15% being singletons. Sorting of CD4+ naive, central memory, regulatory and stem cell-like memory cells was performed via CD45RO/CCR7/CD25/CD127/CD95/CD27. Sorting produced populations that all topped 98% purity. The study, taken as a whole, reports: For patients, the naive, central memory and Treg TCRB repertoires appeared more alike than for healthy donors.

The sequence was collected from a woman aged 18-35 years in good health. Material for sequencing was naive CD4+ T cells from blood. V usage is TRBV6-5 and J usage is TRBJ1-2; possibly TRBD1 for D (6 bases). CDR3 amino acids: CASSYPQGYGYTF. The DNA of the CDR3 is TGTGCCAGCAGTTACCCCCAGGGGTATGGCTACACCTTC.